The clone carrying this T cell receptor beta chain was seen ten or more times. Its specificity is not known. Hyperthyroidism in the patients, aged 18 to 65, was newly diagnosed and under 2 months in duration. Those patients with uncontrolled infection, other autoimmune disease, pregnancy or lactation were excluded. Trimming cost V 2 bases and J 9 bases; bases outside gene matches: 5. Germline-derived CDR1 and CDR2 are MDHEN and SYDVKM. The CDR3 length is 13 residues. RNA transcripts were the template for amplifying TCR beta CDR3 regions. The HTBI primer set drove a first-round RT-PCR of the TCR CDR3. TCRdb used MiXCR to reprocess the multiplex PCR reads, holding one entry per CDR3 protein. The table shows fewer than 400,000 distinct CDR3 sequences, with roughly 15% occurring only once. The sample originates from a study of T cells in Graves' hyperthyroidism and ophthalmopathy. Study-level findings and limits: Most expanded thyroid clonotypes above 0.001 recurred in blood.

This sequence joins TRBV28 and TRBJ2-5, with 8 bases matching TRBD1. Specimen: blood. The TCR originated in a man between 25 and 39 years old with Graves' hyperthyroidism. As DNA, the CDR3 is TGTGCCAGCAGTTTAGGGGACAGGCCGGCCCAGTACTTC. Residues: CASSLGDRPAQYF.